This T cell receptor (beta chain) derives from a study of TIL therapy for anti-PD-1-resistant metastatic lung cancer. Sequencing used immunoSEQ v3. TCRdb's table, derived via immunoSEQ multiplex PCR, lists solely in-frame clones and lacks some. Among approximately 15,000 clones listed, roughly 83% were seen once. In germline, CDR1 is MNHNS, CDR2 SASEGT. The CDR3 runs to 14 residues. V lost 5 bases to trimming and J lost 3 bases; unmatched junction nucleotides: 6. Time point described: pre-treatment sample, taken before nivolumab and TIL therapy. The chain employs TRBV6-1 and TRBJ1-1, with 7 nucleotides matching TRBD1. The sequence came from a person aged 25-80 years with non-small cell lung cancer. The sequences come from blood, collected at baseline. The CDR3 nucleotides are TGTGCCAGCAGTCCACGGGACAGCTACACTGAAGCTTTCTTT. As protein: CASSPRDSYTEAFF.